The clone carrying this T cell receptor (beta chain) occurred a few times. The antigen is undetermined. This CDR3 comprises 15 residues. Germline assignment: CDR1 SGHTA and CDR2 FQGNSA. The V and J ends lost 1 base and 6 bases, in that order; junction bases with no gene match: 6. From the 5' RACE reads, TCRdb called clonotypes with MiXCR, one entry per CDR3 protein. Of approximately 300,000 distinct CDR3 sequences listed, approximately 12% are singletons. These data belong to a study of T cells after yellow fever vaccination. Looking at the study overall: Researchers used SMART-Seq v4 Ultra Low Input to prepare fractions that had low cell numbers.

Study-wide findings and caveats: Booster samples showed a return of most primary-vaccination clones (approximately 95% CD4, 85% to 90% CD8). FACS-sorted repertoires could harbor abundant contaminating bulk-population clonotypes.

The V and J genes are TRBV7-2 and TRBJ2-4; 7 bases line up with TRBD2. Sequencing was performed on CD4+ T cells sorted from PBMCs, taken 45 days after the yellow fever booster vaccination. The receptor's source is a man aged 30-40 years who received the YFV17D yellow fever vaccine. CDR3 residues: CASSLDGGSGNIQYF. The CDR3 region has the DNA TGTGCCAGCAGCTTAGATGGCGGGAGTGGAAACATTCAGTACTTC. Using reference TRBV7-2 and TRBJ2-4 for the parts outside the CDR3, the full variable domain is GAGVSQSPSNKVTEKGKDVELRCDPISGHTALYWYRQSLGQGLEFLIYFQGNSAPDKSGLPSDRFSAERTGGSVSTLTIQRTQQEDSAVYLCASSLDGGSGNIQYFGAGTRLSVL.